Listed below are T cell receptor beta chains from one sample, sequenced in a study of PD-1 blockade in classical Hodgkin lymphoma. This table comes from immunoSEQ multiplex PCR, and its TCRdb copy is limited to in-frame clones, with some not included. The sample has some 64,000 clones, 75% to 90% seen once; the top ten hold about 15%. The sequencing used peripheral blood mononuclear cells (PBMCs), collected at baseline. The receptors were sampled from a human donor with classical Hodgkin lymphoma. Each CDR3 is given with its conserved first and last residue. D genes are given only for firm matches. Clone size is given for some rows only: seen once, a few or many times, or a class if the clone is expanded.

v_gene: TRBV9
j_gene: TRBJ1-5
d_gene: .
abundance: .
CDR3nt: TGTGCCAGCAGCGTTGCAGGGTCGAGTCAGCCCCAGCATTTT
CDR3aa: CASSVAGSSQPQHF

v_gene: TRBV30
j_gene: TRBJ2-7
d_gene: TRBD2
abundance: .
CDR3nt: TGTGCCTGGAGTGGGGGGGGTTACGAGCAGTACTTC
CDR3aa: CAWSGGGYEQYF

v_gene: TRBV11-2
j_gene: TRBJ1-1
d_gene: .
abundance: .
CDR3nt: TGTGCCAGCAGCTTAGGTGGAGGACTAACTGAAGCTTTCTTT
CDR3aa: CASSLGGGLTEAFF

v_gene: TRBV4-2
j_gene: TRBJ1-4
d_gene: .
abundance: .
CDR3nt: TGTGCCAGCAGCCAAGATGGTGGGAATGAAAAACTGTTTTTT
CDR3aa: CASSQDGGNEKLFF

v_gene: TRBV5-8
j_gene: TRBJ1-2
d_gene: TRBD1
abundance: .
CDR3nt: TGTGCCAGCAACCGCGGACAGGGAGAGGGCTACACCTTC
CDR3aa: CASNRGQGEGYTF

v_gene: TRBV28
j_gene: TRBJ1-2
d_gene: .
abundance: .
CDR3nt: TGTGCCAGCAGTTTTGTGCCGGATAGGGGCTACACCTTC
CDR3aa: CASSFVPDRGYTF

v_gene: TRBV5-6
j_gene: TRBJ2-1
d_gene: .
abundance: .
CDR3nt: TGTGCCAGCAGCTTAGCGGTGTACAATGAGCAGTTCTTC
CDR3aa: CASSLAVYNEQFF

v_gene: TRBV14
j_gene: TRBJ2-7
d_gene: TRBD2
abundance: .
CDR3nt: TGTGCCAGCAGCCCCATGGAACCAGCGGGGGTTTACGAGCAGTACTTC
CDR3aa: CASSPMEPAGVYEQYF

v_gene: TRBV5-1
j_gene: TRBJ1-1
d_gene: .
abundance: once
CDR3nt: TGCGCCAGCAGCGGACCGGGGGGGAACACTGAAGCTTTCTTT
CDR3aa: CASSGPGGNTEAFF

v_gene: TRBV27
j_gene: TRBJ2-1
d_gene: .
abundance: once
CDR3nt: TGTGCCAGCAGTTTTAGGACAGCCGCCTTCTCCTACAATGAGCAGTTCTTC
CDR3aa: CASSFRTAAFSYNEQFF

v_gene: TRBV19
j_gene: TRBJ1-1
d_gene: TRBD1
abundance: .
CDR3nt: TGTGCCAGTATCAAGACAGGGCGACTACTAACCGACACTGAAGCTTTCTTT
CDR3aa: CASIKTGRLLTDTEAFF